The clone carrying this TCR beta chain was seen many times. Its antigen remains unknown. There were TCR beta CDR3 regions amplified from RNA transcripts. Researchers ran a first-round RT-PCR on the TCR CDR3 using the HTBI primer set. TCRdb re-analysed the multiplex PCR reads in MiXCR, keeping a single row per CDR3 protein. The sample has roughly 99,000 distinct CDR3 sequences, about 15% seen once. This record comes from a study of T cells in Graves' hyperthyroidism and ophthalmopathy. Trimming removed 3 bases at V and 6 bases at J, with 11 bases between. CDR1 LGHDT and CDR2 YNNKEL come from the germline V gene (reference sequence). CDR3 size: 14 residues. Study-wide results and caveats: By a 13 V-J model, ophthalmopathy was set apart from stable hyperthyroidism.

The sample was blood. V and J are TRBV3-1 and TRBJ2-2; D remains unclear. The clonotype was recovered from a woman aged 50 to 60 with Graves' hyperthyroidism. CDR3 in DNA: TGTGCCAGCAGCCAGATATCGGTTTCCGGGGAGCTGTTTTTT. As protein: CASSQISVSGELFF.